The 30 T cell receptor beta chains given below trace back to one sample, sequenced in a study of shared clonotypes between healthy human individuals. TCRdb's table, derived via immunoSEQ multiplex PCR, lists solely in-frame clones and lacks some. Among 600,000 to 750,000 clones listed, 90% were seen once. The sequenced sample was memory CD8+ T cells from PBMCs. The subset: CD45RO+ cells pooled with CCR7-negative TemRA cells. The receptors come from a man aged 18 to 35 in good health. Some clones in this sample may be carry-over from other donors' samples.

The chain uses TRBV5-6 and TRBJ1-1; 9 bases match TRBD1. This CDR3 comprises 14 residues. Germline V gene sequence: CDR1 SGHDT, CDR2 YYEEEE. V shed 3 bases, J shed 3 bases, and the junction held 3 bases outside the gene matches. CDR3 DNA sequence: TGTGCCAGCAGCTCGACAGGGGGGGACACTGAAGCTTTCTTT. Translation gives CASSSTGGDTEAFF.

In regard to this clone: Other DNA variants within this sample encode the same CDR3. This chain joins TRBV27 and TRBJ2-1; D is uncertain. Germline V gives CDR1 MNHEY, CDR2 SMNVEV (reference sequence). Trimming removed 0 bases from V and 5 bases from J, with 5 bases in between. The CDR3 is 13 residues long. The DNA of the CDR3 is TGTGCCAGCAGTTTATCGGCCAACAATGAGCAGTTCTTC. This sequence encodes CASSLSANNEQFF.

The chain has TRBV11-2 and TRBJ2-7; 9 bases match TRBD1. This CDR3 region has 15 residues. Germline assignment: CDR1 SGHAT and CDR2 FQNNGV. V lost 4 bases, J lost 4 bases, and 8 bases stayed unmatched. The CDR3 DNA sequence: TGTGCCAGCAGCTGGGGACAGGGAATAGATTACGAGCAGTACTTC. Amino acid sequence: CASSWGQGIDYEQYF.

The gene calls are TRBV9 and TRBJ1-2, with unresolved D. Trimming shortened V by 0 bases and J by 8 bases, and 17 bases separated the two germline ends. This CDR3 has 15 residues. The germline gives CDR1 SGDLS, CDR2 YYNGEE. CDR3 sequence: CASSVGVSTYPGYTF. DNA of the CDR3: TGTGCCAGCAGCGTAGGGGTTTCTACTTACCCGGGCTACACCTTC.

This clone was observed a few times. CDR3 DNA: TGCAGCGGTAGTGCCAATGAGCAGTTCTTC. It encodes CSGSANEQFF. The chain uses TRBV29-1 and TRBJ2-1, with unresolved D. CDR3 length: 10 residues. The germline gives CDR1 SQVTM, CDR2 ANQGSEA. Trimming stripped 7 bases from V and 6 bases from J, with 7 bases between.

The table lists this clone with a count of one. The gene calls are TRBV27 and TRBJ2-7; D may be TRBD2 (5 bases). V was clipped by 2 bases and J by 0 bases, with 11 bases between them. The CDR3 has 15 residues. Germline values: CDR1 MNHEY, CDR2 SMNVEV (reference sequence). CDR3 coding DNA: TGTGCCAGCAGTTTAGGAGGCTACTTCTCCTACGAGCAGTACTTC. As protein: CASSLGGYFSYEQYF.

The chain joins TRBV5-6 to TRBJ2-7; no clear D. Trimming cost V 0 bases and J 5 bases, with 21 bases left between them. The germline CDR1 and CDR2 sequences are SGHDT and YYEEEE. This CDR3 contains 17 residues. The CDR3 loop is CASSLGASSVFLHEQYF. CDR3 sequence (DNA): TGTGCCAGCAGCTTGGGGGCCAGTTCCGTATTCCTCCACGAGCAGTACTTC. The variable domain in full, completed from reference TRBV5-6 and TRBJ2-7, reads DAGVTQSPTHLIKTRGQQVTLRCSPKSGHDTVSWYQQALGQGPQFIFQYYEEEERQRGNFPDRFSGHQFPNYSSELNVNALLLGDSALYLCASSLGASSVFLHEQYFGPGTRLTVT.

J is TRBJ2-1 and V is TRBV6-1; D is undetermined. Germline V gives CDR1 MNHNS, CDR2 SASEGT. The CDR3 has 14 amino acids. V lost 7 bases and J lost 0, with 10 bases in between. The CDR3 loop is CASTLWSSYNEQFF. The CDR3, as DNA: TGTGCCAGCACATTATGGAGCTCCTACAATGAGCAGTTCTTC.

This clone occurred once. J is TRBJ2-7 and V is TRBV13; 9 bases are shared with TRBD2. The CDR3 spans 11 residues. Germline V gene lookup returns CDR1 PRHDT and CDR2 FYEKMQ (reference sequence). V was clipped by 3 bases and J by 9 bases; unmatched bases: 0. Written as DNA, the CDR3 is TGTGCCAGCAGCTTTAGCGGGGGGCAGTACTTC. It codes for CASSFSGGQYF. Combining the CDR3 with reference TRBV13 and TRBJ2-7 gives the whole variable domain AAGVIQSPRHLIKEKRETATLKCYPIPRHDTVYWYQQGPGQDPQFLISFYEKMQSDKGSIPDRFSAQQFSDYHSELNMSSLELGDSALYFCASSFSGGQYFGPGTRLTVT.

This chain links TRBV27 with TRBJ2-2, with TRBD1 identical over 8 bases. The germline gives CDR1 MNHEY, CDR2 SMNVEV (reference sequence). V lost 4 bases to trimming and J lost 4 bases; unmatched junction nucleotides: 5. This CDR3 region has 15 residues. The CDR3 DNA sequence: TGTGCCAGCAGTTCTCAGGGGGCCTTCACCGGGGAGCTGTTTTTT. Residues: CASSSQGAFTGELFF.

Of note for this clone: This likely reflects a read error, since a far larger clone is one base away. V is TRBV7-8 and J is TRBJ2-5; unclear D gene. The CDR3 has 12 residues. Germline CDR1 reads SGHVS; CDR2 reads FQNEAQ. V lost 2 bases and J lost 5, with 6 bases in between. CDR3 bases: TGTGCCAGCAGCTTATTCCGGGAGACCCAGTACTTC. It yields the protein CASSLFRETQYF. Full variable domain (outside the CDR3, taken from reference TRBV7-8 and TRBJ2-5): GAGVSQSPRYKVAKRGQDVALRCDPISGHVSLFWYQQALGQGPEFLTYFQNEAQLDKSGLPSDRFFAERPEGSVSTLKIQRTQQEDSAVYLCASSLFRETQYFGPGTRLLVL.

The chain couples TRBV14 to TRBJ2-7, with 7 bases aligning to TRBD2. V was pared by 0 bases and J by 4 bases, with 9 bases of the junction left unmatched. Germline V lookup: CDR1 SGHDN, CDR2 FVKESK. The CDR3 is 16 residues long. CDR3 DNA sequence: TGTGCCAGCAGCCAAGATCCGCGGGAGAAATTATACGAGCAGTACTTC. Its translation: CASSQDPREKLYEQYF.

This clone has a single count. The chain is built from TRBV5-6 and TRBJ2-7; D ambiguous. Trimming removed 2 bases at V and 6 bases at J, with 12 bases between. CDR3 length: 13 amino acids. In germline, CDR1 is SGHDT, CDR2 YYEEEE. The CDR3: CASSFSRLGEQYF. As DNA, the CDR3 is TGTGCCAGCAGCTTCTCCAGACTGGGCGAGCAGTACTTC.

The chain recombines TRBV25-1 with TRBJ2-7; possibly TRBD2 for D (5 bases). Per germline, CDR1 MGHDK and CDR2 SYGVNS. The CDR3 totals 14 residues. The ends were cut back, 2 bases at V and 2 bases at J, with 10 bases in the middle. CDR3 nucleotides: TGTGCCAGCAGTGAAATTAGCGACCCCTACGAGCAGTACTTC. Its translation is CASSEISDPYEQYF.

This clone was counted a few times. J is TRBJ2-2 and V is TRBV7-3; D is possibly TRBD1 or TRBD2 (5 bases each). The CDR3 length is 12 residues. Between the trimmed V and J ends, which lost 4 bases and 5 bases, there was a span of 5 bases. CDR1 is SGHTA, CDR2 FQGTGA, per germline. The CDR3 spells CASSWGTGELFF. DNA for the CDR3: TGTGCCAGCAGCTGGGGGACCGGGGAGCTGTTTTTT.

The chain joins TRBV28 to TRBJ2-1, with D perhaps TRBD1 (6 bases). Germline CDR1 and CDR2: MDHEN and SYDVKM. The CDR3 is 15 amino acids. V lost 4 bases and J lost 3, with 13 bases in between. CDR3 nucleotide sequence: TGTGCCAGCAGTTCGACAGGACCGTTCTACAATGAGCAGTTCTTC. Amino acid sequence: CASSSTGPFYNEQFF.

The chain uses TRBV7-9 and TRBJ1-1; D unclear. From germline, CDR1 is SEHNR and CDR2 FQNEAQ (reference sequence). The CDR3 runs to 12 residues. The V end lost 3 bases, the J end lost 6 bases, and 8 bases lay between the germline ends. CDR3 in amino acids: CASSFPNPEAFF. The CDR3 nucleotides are TGTGCCAGCAGCTTCCCAAATCCTGAAGCTTTCTTT. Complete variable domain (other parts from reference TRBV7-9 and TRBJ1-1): DTGVSQNPRHKITKRGQNVTFRCDPISEHNRLYWYRQTLGQGPEFLTYFQNEAQLEKSRLLSDRFSAERPKGSFSTLEIQRTEQGDSAMYLCASSFPNPEAFFGQGTRLTVV.

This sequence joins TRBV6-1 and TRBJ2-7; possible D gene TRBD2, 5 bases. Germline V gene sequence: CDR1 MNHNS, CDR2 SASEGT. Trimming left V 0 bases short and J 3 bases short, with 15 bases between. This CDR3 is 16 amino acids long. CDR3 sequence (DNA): TGTGCCAGCAGTGAAGCTCAACTAGTATGGGACTACGAGCAGTACTTC. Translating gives CASSEAQLVWDYEQYF.

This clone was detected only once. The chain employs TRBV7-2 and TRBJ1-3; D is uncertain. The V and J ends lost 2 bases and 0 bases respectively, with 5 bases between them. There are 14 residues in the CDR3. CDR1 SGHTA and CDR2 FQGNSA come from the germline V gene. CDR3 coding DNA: TGTGCCAGCAGCTTATGGGGCTCTGGAAACACCATATATTTT. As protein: CASSLWGSGNTIYF.

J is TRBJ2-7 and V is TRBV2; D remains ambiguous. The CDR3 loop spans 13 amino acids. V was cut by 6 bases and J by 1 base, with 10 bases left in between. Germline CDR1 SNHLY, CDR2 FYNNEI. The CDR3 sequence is CASSPGHSYEQYF. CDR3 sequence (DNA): TGTGCCAGCAGCCCCGGGCATTCCTACGAGCAGTACTTC.

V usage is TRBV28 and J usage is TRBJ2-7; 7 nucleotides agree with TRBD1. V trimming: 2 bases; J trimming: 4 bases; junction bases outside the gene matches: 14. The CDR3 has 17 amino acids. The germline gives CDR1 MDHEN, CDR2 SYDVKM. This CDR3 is CASSLGPPGTAAYEQYF. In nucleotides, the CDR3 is TGTGCCAGCAGTTTAGGCCCTCCCGGGACAGCCGCGTACGAGCAGTACTTC.

The CDR3 sequence is CASSFLDRGSYNEQFF. The CDR3 DNA reads as TGCGCCAGCAGCTTCTTGGACAGGGGGTCCTACAATGAGCAGTTCTTC. The genes are TRBV5-1 and TRBJ2-1; TRBD1 agrees at 10 bases. CDR1 is SGHRS, CDR2 YFSETQ, per germline. V dropped 2 bases and J dropped 1; count of bases not matched to a gene: 3. The CDR3 runs to 16 residues.

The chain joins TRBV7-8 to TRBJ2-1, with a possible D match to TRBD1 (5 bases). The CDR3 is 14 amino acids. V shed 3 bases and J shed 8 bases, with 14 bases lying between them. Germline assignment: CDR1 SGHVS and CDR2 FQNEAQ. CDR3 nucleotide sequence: TGTGCCAGCAGCTTGCACGGCAGGGCCGATGAGCAGTTCTTC. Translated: CASSLHGRADEQFF.

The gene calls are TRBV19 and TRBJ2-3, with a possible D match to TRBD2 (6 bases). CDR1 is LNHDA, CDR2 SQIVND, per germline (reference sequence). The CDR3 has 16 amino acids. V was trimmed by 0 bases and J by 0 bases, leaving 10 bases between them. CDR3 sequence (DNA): TGTGCCAGTAGTATAGATGGAGCGGGTAGCACAGATACGCAGTATTTT. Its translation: CASSIDGAGSTDTQYF.

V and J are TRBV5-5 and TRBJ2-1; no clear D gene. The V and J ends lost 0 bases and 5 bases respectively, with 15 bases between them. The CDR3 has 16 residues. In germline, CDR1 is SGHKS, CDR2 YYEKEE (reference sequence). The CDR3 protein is CASSLASPTLNNEQFF. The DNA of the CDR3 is TGTGCCAGCAGCTTGGCCAGCCCTACCCTGAACAATGAGCAGTTCTTC.

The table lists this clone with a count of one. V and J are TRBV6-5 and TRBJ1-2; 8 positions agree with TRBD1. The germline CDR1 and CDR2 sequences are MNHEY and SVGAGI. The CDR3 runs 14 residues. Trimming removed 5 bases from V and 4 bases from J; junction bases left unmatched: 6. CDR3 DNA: TGTGCCAGCAGTCCGACAGGGGAGGCCTATGGCTACACCTTC. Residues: CASSPTGEAYGYTF.

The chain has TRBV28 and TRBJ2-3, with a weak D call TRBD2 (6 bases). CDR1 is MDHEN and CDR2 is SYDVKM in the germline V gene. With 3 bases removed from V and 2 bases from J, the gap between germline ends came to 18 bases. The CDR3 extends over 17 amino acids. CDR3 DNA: TGTGCCAGCAGTTTCCCCCAGTCGGGGGAATACACAGATACGCAGTATTTT. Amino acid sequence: CASSFPQSGEYTDTQYF.

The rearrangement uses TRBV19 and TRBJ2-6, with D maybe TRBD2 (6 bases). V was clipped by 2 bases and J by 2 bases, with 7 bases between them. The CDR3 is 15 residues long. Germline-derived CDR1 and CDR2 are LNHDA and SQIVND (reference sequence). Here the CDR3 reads CASSIWGAGANVLTF. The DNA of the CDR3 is TGTGCCAGTAGTATATGGGGGGCTGGGGCCAACGTCCTGACTTTC.

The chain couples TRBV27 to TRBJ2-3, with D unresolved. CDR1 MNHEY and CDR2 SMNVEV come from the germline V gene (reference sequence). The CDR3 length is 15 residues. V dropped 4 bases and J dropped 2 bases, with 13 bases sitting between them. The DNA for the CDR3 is TGTGCCAGCAGTTCCCGGAACTACTTCACAGATACGCAGTATTTT. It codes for CASSSRNYFTDTQYF.

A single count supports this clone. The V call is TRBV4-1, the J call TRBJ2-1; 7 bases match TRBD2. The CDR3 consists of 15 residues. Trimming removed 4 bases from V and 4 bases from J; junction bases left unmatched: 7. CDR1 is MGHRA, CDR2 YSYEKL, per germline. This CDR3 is CASSLRLAGYNEQFF. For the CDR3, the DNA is TGCGCCAGCAGCCTCCGACTAGCTGGGTACAATGAGCAGTTCTTC.